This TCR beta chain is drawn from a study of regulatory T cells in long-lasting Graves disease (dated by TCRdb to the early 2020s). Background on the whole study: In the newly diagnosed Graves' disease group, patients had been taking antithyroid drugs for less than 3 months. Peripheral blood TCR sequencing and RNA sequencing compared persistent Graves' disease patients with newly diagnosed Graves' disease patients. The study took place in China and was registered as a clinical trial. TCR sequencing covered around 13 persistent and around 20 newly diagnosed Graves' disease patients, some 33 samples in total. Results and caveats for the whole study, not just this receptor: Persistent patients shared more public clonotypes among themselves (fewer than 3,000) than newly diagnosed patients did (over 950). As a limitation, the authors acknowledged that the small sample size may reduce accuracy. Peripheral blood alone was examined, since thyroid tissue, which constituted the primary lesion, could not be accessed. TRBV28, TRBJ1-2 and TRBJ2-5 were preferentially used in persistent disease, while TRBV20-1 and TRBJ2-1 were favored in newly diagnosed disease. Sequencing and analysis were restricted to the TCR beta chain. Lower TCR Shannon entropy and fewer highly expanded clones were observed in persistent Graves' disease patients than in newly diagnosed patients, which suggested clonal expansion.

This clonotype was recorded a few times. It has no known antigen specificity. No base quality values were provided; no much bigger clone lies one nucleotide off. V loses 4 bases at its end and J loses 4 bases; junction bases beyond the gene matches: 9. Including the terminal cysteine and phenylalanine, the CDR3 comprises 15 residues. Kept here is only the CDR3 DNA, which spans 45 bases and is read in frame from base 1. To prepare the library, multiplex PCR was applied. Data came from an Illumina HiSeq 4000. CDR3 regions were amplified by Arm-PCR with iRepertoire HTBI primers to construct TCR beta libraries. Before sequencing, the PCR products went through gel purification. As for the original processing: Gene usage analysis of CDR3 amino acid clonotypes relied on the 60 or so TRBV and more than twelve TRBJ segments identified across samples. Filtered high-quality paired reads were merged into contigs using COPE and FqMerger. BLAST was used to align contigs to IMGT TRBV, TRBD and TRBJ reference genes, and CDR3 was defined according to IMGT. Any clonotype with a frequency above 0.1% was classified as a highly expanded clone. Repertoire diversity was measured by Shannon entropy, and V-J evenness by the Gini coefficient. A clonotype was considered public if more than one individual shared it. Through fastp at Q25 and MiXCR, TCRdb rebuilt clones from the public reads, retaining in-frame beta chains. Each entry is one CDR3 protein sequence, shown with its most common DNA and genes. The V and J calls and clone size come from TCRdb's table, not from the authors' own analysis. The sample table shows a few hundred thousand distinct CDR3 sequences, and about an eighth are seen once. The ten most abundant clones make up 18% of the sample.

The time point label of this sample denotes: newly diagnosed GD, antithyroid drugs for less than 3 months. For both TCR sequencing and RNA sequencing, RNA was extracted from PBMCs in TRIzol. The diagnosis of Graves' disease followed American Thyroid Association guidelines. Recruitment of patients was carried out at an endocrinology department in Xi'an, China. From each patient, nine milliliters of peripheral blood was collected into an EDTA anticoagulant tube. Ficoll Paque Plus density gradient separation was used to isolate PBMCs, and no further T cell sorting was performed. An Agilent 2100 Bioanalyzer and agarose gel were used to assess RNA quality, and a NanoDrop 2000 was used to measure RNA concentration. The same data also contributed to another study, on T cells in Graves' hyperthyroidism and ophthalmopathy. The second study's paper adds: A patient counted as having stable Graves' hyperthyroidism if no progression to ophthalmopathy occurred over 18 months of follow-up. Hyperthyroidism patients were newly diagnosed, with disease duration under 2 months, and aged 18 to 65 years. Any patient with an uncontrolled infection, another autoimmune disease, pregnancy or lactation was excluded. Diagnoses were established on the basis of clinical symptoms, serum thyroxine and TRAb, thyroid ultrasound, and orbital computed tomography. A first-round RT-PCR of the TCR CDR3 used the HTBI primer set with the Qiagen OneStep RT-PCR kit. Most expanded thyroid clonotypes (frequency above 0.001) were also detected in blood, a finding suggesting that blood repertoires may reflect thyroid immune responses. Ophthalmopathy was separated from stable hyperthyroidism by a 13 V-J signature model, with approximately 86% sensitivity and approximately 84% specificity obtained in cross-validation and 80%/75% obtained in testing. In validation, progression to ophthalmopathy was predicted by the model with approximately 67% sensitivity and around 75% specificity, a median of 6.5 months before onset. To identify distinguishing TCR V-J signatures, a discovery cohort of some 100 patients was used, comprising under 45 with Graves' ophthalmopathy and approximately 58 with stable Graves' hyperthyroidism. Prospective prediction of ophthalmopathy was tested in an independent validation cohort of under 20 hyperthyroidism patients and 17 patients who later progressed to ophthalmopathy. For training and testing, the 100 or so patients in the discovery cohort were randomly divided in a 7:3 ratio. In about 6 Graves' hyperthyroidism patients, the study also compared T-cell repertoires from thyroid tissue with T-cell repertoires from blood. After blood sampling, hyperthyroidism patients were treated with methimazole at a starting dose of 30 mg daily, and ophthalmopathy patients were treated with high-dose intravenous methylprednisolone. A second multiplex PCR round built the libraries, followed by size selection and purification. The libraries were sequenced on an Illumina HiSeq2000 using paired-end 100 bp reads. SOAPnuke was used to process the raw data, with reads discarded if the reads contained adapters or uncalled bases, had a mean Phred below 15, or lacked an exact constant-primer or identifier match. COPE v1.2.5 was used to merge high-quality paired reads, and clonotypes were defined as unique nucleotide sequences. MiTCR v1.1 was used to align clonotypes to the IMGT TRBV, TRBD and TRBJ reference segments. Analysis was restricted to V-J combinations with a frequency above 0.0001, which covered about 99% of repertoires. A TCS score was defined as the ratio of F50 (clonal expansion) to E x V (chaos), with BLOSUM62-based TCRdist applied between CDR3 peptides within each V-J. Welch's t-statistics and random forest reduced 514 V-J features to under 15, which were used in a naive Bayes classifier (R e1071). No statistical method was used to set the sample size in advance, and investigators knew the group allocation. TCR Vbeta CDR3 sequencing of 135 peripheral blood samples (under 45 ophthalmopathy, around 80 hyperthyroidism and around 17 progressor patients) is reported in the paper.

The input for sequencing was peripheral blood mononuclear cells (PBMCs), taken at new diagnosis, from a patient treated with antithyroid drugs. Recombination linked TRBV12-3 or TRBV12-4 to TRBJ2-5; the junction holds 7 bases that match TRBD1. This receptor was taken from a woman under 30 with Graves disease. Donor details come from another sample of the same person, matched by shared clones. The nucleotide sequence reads TGTGCCAGCAGTTCAACAGTAGGGGGCCCAGAGACCCAGTACTTC. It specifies CASSSTVGGPETQYF.